Listed here are 16 T cell receptor beta chains from one sample, sequenced in a study of blood T cell repertoires in COVID-19 (dated by TCRdb to about 2020). The protocol used for the library was the immunoSEQ multiplex PCR assay. In its TCRdb copy, this immuneACCESS table keeps in-frame sequences only and misses some clones. Where compared with another copy, unresolved V genes explain less than half of these, and the others have no known cause. Within this sample are around 380,000 clones, with roughly 80% of them counted one time only. The ten largest clones capture roughly 1.2% of the sample. The material sequenced was peripheral blood. The source of these receptors is a human donor with acute or convalescent COVID-19. The donor label of this sample is uncertain.

The genes are TRBV7-2 and TRBJ2-3; 11 bases line up with TRBD2. The CDR3 spans 16 residues. J gave up 5 bases and V 4 bases, and 8 bases lay outside the gene matches. Germline V gene data show CDR1 as SGHTA and CDR2 as FQGNSA. The CDR3 DNA reads TGTGCCAGCAGCTCGATTCTAGCGGGGGGCAGAGATACGCAGTATTTT. Encoded protein: CASSSILAGGRDTQYF.

J is TRBJ2-7 and V is TRBV16, with a weak D call TRBD1 (5 bases). Germline V gene sequence: CDR1 KGHSY, CDR2 FQNENV. Trimming shortened V by 4 bases and J by 2 bases, and 12 bases separated the two germline ends. There are 14 residues in the CDR3. This CDR3 is CASSPGPLTYEQYF. The CDR3 DNA reads TGTGCCAGCAGCCCAGGGCCCCTTACCTACGAGCAGTACTTC.

The chain is built from TRBV4-1 and TRBJ1-4, with 12 bases identical to TRBD1. Germline CDR1 reads MGHRA; CDR2 reads YSYEKL. J gave up 7 bases and V 6 bases, and 15 bases lay outside the gene matches. The CDR3 spans 18 residues. In DNA form, the CDR3 reads TGCGCCAGCAGTCCAAGATGGGGACAGGGGGCGTTGGGTGAAAAACTGTTTTTT. It specifies CASSPRWGQGALGEKLFF.

This clone appeared once. The genes are TRBV5-1 and TRBJ2-2; TRBD1 agrees at 9 bases. CDR1 and CDR2 from the germline V gene are SGHRS and YFSETQ. There are 15 residues in the CDR3. The V segment lost 6 bases and the J segment 6 bases; nucleotides outside the gene matches: 9. CDR3 loop: CASTPGTGRPGELFF. CDR3 bases: TGCGCCAGCACTCCCGGGACAGGGAGACCCGGGGAGCTGTTTTTT.

This clone was detected many times. Distinct nucleotide sequences in the sample also encode this CDR3. The chain employs TRBV4-1 and TRBJ1-1; TRBD1 matches at 9 bases. The V segment lost 3 bases and the J segment 2 bases; nucleotides outside the gene matches: 4. Germline values: CDR1 MGHRA, CDR2 YSYEKL. CDR3 length: 15 residues. The CDR3 nucleotides read TGCGCCAGCAGCCACCGGGACAGGGATAACACTGAAGCTTTCTTT. This gives the protein CASSHRDRDNTEAFF.

This chain uses TRBV5-1 with TRBJ2-1; 10 bases are a match to TRBD1. J was trimmed by 8 bases and V by 3 bases; bases with no gene match: 11. In germline, CDR1 is SGHRS, CDR2 YFSETQ. CDR3 size: 16 residues. The CDR3 bases are TGCGCCAGCAGCTGGGGCGGGACAGGGGATCAGGATGAGCAGTTCTTC. The encoded protein is CASSWGGTGDQDEQFF.

This chain connects TRBV3-1 (or the pseudogene TRBV3-2) to TRBJ2-1, with 10 positions matching TRBD2. V was clipped by 3 bases and J by 5 bases; unmatched bases: 4. Germline CDR1 and CDR2: LGHDT and YNNKEL (reference sequence). This CDR3 region has 15 residues. For the CDR3, the DNA is TGTGCCAGCAGCCATCCGGGACTAGCGCACAATGAGCAGTTCTTC. Protein sequence: CASSHPGLAHNEQFF.

The rearrangement links TRBV5-4 to TRBJ1-6; weak D call: TRBD1 (6 bases). The germline V and J ends were trimmed by 0 bases and 14 bases, with 9 bases remaining between them. The CDR3 totals 12 residues. Germline V CDR1 and CDR2: SGHNT, YYREEE (reference sequence). CDR3 nucleotide sequence: TGTGCCAGCAGCTTGGACAGGGAGACCCTCCACTTT. Its translation: CASSLDRETLHF. Drawing the rest from reference TRBV5-4 and TRBJ1-6, the complete variable domain is ETGVTQSPTHLIKTRGQQVTLRCSSQSGHNTVSWYQQALGQGPQFIFQYYREEENGRGNFPPRFSGLQFPNYSSELNVNALELDDSALYLCASSLDRETLHFGNGTRLTVT.

The sample holds one count of this clone. J is TRBJ2-7 and V is TRBV6-5; D may be TRBD1 (6 bases). This CDR3 region has 14 residues. V shed 6 bases and J shed 3 bases, with 15 bases lying between them. Germline V gene lookup returns CDR1 MNHEY and CDR2 SVGAGI. This chain's CDR3 is CASSVGALRYEQYF. The DNA of the CDR3 is TGTGCCAGCAGCGTGGGGGCATTACGCTACGAGCAGTACTTC.

The V gene is TRBV24-1, the J gene TRBJ2-1, with TRBD2 matching 13 bases. The V segment lost 7 bases and the J segment 10 bases; nucleotides outside the gene matches: 9. This CDR3 is 15 amino acids long. CDR1 is KGHDR, CDR2 SFDVKD, per germline. The CDR3 DNA follows: TGTGCCACCAGGGGGGGGACTAGCGGGATGGACGAGCAGTTCTTC. Translating gives CATRGGTSGMDEQFF.

V gene TRBV5-5 combines with J gene TRBJ2-1; 7 nucleotides match TRBD2. The CDR3 spans 15 residues. Per germline, CDR1 SGHKS and CDR2 YYEKEE (reference sequence). V was clipped by 4 bases and J by 7 bases; unmatched bases: 11. The CDR3 region has the DNA TGTGCCAGCAGCCCCCGGGGGGAGGGTTTTAATGAGCAGTTCTTC. It is translated as CASSPRGEGFNEQFF. The full variable domain, completed using reference TRBV5-5 and TRBJ2-1, is DAGVTQSPTHLIKTRGQQVTLRCSPISGHKSVSWYQQVLGQGPQFIFQYYEKEERGRGNFPDRFSARQFPNYSSELNVNALLLGDSALYLCASSPRGEGFNEQFFGPGTRLTVL.

This clone came up a few times. The chain has TRBV13 and TRBJ2-7; 8 bases match TRBD2. CDR3 length: 15 residues. Germline trimming cut 0 bases from V and 6 bases from J; bases unmatched to any gene: 7. Germline loops: CDR1 PRHDT, CDR2 FYEKMQ (reference sequence). CDR3 DNA sequence: TGTGCCAGCAGCTTAGGGGGACTAGGAATCGGCGAGCAGTACTTC. Its protein product is CASSLGGLGIGEQYF.

The chain carries TRBV14 and TRBJ2-1; D is perhaps TRBD2 (6 bases). The CDR3 is 18 amino acids. Trimming stripped 4 bases from V and 3 bases from J, with 22 bases between. CDR1 SGHDN and CDR2 FVKESK come from the germline V gene. CDR3 sequence: CASSLHRGVAEHYNEQFF. The CDR3 DNA follows: TGTGCCAGCAGCCTCCACCGTGGAGTAGCGGAACACTACAATGAGCAGTTCTTC.

The chain uses TRBV5-1 and TRBJ2-2; 9 positions match TRBD2. The CDR3 is 15 residues long. Losses at the gene ends were 1 base for V and 9 bases for J; bases not matched to a gene: 7. Germline V CDR1 and CDR2: SGHRS, YFSETQ. The CDR3 DNA follows: TGCGCCAGCAGCTTGTCGGGACTAGCCGCCAGGGAGCTGTTTTTT. It translates to CASSLSGLAARELFF.

This clone showed up just once. The rearrangement uses TRBV5-1 and TRBJ2-7; D unresolved. The CDR3 covers 14 residues. V shed 4 bases and J shed 3 bases, with 14 bases lying between them. Germline V lookup: CDR1 SGHRS, CDR2 YFSETQ. CDR3 sequence (DNA): TGCGCCAGCAGCCCAACCGTTCTAGGCTACGAGCAGTACTTC. Translated: CASSPTVLGYEQYF.

The V call is TRBV28, the J call TRBJ1-2; D may be TRBD1 (5 bases). The CDR3 is made up of 14 amino acids. Germline CDR1 reads MDHEN; CDR2 reads SYDVKM. The V end was cut by 5 bases, the J end by 6 bases, with 16 bases between. The CDR3 region is CASSDSLNLNGYTF. For the CDR3, the DNA is TGTGCCAGCAGTGACAGCCTAAACCTTAATGGCTACACCTTC.